Below are 9 T cell receptor beta chains sequenced from a single sample in a study of Ad26.COV2.S vaccination and SARS-CoV-2 variants. Indicated treatment: roughly 20 received Ad26.COV2.S at low or high dose, single or two shots; roughly five received placebo; per-sample allocation not given. Vaccine and placebo recipients were sampled on day 63 after the first injection. Generated by immunoSEQ multiplex PCR, the TCRdb table keeps only in-frame clones and is missing some. The sample lists some 290,000 clones, around 81% occurring once. Material: peripheral blood, obtained in a trial of Ad26.COV2.S vaccine versus placebo. The receptors shown here come from a person between 18 and 65 years old who received the Ad26.COV2.S COVID-19 vaccine or a placebo.

This clone appeared once. The chain employs TRBV19 and TRBJ2-5; no reliable D call. Looked up from germline, CDR1 is LNHDA and CDR2 is SQIVND (reference sequence). V was shortened by 3 bases and J by 3 bases, with 11 bases between the two germline ends. CDR3 size: 14 residues. This CDR3 is CASSIPPHEETQYF. The CDR3 coding sequence is TGTGCCAGTAGTATTCCCCCACATGAAGAGACCCAGTACTTC. The full variable domain, completed using reference TRBV19 and TRBJ2-5, is DGGITQSPKYLFRKEGQNVTLSCEQNLNHDAMYWYRQDPGQGLRLIYYSQIVNDFQKGDIAEGYSVSREKKESFPLTVTSAQKNPTAFYLCASSIPPHEETQYFGPGTRLLVL.

This chain uses TRBV14 with TRBJ1-5; a weak D match, TRBD1 (5 bases). V lost 1 base, J lost 3 bases, and 16 bases lay in between. The length of the CDR3 is 17 residues. CDR1 is SGHDN and CDR2 is FVKESK in the germline V gene. The CDR3 DNA sequence: TGTGCCAGCAGCCAAGTGAACCTCCGGGGCCACAATCAGCCCCAGCATTTT. Translating gives CASSQVNLRGHNQPQHF. The full variable domain, completed using reference TRBV14 and TRBJ1-5, is EAGVTQFPSHSVIEKGQTVTLRCDPISGHDNLYWYRRVMGKEIKFLLHFVKESKQDESGMPNNRFLAERTGGTYSTLKVQPAELEDSGVYFCASSQVNLRGHNQPQHFGDGTRLSIL.

This chain joins TRBV10-3 and TRBJ2-5; 9 positions agree with TRBD2. The CDR3 covers 16 residues. In germline, CDR1 is ENHRY, CDR2 SYGVKD. V shed 10 bases, J shed 5 bases, and the junction held 17 bases outside the gene matches. CDR3 sequence reads: CATALGSGGLGETQYF. In nucleotides, the CDR3 is TGTGCCACGGCTTTAGGAAGCGGGGGGCTCGGGGAGACCCAGTACTTC.

The rearrangement links TRBV11-1 to TRBJ2-3; perhaps D is TRBD1 or TRBD2 (5 bases each). This CDR3 comprises 13 residues. Between the trimmed V and J ends, which lost 5 bases and 6 bases, there was a span of 12 bases. The germline V gene encodes CDR1 SGHAT and CDR2 FQDESV (reference sequence). CDR3 DNA sequence: TGTGCCAGCAGCCCCCCCGGGACGGATACGCAGTATTTT. It yields the protein CASSPPGTDTQYF.

This clone was observed a single time. J is TRBJ1-2 and V is TRBV7-2; 10 bases fit TRBD1. In germline, CDR1 is SGHTA, CDR2 FQGNSA. The CDR3 is made up of 15 amino acids. V was pared by 4 bases and J by 4 bases, with 6 bases of the junction left unmatched. CDR3 nucleotide sequence: TGTGCCAGCAGCTCCATGGACAGGGGGACCTATGGCTACACCTTC. Translated: CASSSMDRGTYGYTF. Filled out from reference TRBV7-2 and TRBJ1-2, the complete variable domain reads GAGVSQSPSNKVTEKGKDVELRCDPISGHTALYWYRQSLGQGLEFLIYFQGNSAPDKSGLPSDRFSAERTGGSVSTLTIQRTQQEDSAVYLCASSSMDRGTYGYTFGSGTRLTVV.

This clone is categorized as medium-sized. The chain's CDR3 is CASSESRDTGDSNQPQHF. CDR3 coding DNA: TGTGCCAGCAGTGAATCCCGGGACACGGGAGATAGCAATCAGCCCCAGCATTTT. The chain couples TRBV25-1 to TRBJ1-5, with D tentatively TRBD1 (6 bases). The germline V gene has CDR1 MGHDK and CDR2 SYGVNS. V was pared by 1 base and J by 0 bases, with 16 bases between. This CDR3 contains 18 residues.

The rearrangement links TRBV6-5 to TRBJ1-1; 10 bases are shared with TRBD1. CDR1 MNHEY and CDR2 SVGAGI come from the germline V gene. With V trimmed by 4 bases and J by 1 base, 6 bases remained unmatched. The CDR3 has 16 residues. The CDR3 is CASSSTGGLGNTEAFF. The CDR3 DNA reads TGTGCCAGCAGTTCGACAGGGGGCCTCGGGAACACTGAAGCTTTCTTT.

This clone appeared once. This chain joins TRBV12-3 or TRBV12-4 and TRBJ2-1, with D unresolved. Trimming cost V 4 bases and J 7 bases, with 8 bases left between them. The CDR3 length is 12 residues. DNA for the CDR3: TGTGCCAGCAGTTCGATAGGGAATGAGCAGTTCTTC. Translating gives CASSSIGNEQFF.

The V gene is TRBV6-6, the J gene TRBJ1-5; tentative D call: TRBD1 (5 bases). Germline assignment: CDR1 MNHNY and CDR2 SVGAGI (reference sequence). Between the trimmed V and J ends, which lost 1 base and 1 base, there was a span of 5 bases. This CDR3 is 14 amino acids long. For the CDR3, the DNA is TGTGCCAGCAGTTACTGGGGCAGCAATCAGCCCCAGCATTTT. This codes for CASSYWGSNQPQHF.